The 28 T cell receptor beta chains presented below share a single source sample, sequenced in a study of shared clonotypes between healthy human individuals. The repertoire was sequenced with immunoSEQ multiplex PCR; TCRdb's copy has only in-frame clones and lacks some. The sample has 2 million to 3 million clones, approximately 93% seen once; the top ten hold 0.36%. Specimen: naive CD4+ T cells from PBMCs. As to subset: CD45RA+ positively selected. The receptors stem from a man aged 18 to 35 in good health. Some clones in this sample may be carry-over from other donors' samples.

The chain links TRBV15 to TRBJ2-2, with D possibly matching TRBD2 (6 bases). Germline-derived CDR1 and CDR2 are LNHNV and YYDKDF (reference sequence). The CDR3 length is 12 residues. The CDR3, as DNA: TGTGCGATAGCGGAAAACACCGGGGAGCTGTTTTTT. The encoded protein is CAIAENTGELFF.

The chain combines TRBV28 with TRBJ1-5, with D possibly matching TRBD1 (5 bases). Germline CDR1 MDHEN, CDR2 SYDVKM. This CDR3 has 16 residues. V was cut by 2 bases and J by 7 bases, with 18 bases left in between. The CDR3 DNA is TGTGCCAGCAGTTTACAGGGCGGGGGAACAAGGCAGCCCCAGCATTTT. This gives the protein CASSLQGGGTRQPQHF. Together with reference TRBV28 and TRBJ1-5, the CDR3 gives the full variable domain: DVKVTQSSRYLVKRTGEKVFLECVQDMDHENMFWYRQDPGLGLRLIYFSYDVKMKEKGDIPEGYSVSREKKERFSLILESASTNQTSMYLCASSLQGGGTRQPQHFGDGTRLSIL.

This clone was counted a few times. CDR3 nucleotides: TGTGCCAGCATCGCAACCCAGTATCGGGCCTATGGCTACACCTTC. It codes for CASIATQYRAYGYTF. This chain connects TRBV28 to TRBJ1-2, with no clear D. V was cut by 7 bases and J by 4 bases, with 19 bases left in between. This CDR3 is 15 amino acids long. Germline assignment: CDR1 MDHEN and CDR2 SYDVKM.

The V call is TRBV5-1, the J call TRBJ1-1; D is perhaps TRBD1 (6 bases). Trimming left V 0 bases short and J 2 bases short, with 11 bases between. The CDR3 length is 15 residues. Germline CDR1 is SGHRS and CDR2 is YFSETQ. CDR3 protein: CASSLETGLNTEAFF. The CDR3 DNA reads TGCGCCAGCAGCTTGGAAACAGGGCTAAACACTGAAGCTTTCTTT. Full variable domain (missing parts from reference TRBV5-1 and TRBJ1-1): KAGVTQTPRYLIKTRGQQVTLSCSPISGHRSVSWYQQTPGQGLQFLFEYFSETQRNKGNFPGRFSGRQFSNSRSEMNVSTLELGDSALYLCASSLETGLNTEAFFGQGTRLTVV.

This chain uses TRBV9 with TRBJ2-3; D ambiguous. Trimming shortened V by 4 bases and J by 2 bases, and 11 bases separated the two germline ends. The CDR3 consists of 14 residues. Germline V gene data show CDR1 as SGDLS and CDR2 as YYNGEE. The CDR3 DNA follows: TGTGCCAGCAGCCCGAGAGTTATCACAGATACGCAGTATTTT. Its translation is CASSPRVITDTQYF.

This rearrangement joins TRBV7-2 to TRBJ2-1; D is ambiguous. The CDR3 is made up of 16 amino acids. Trimming pared 3 bases from V and 5 bases from J, leaving 17 bases between. Germline CDR1 SGHTA, CDR2 FQGNSA. Here the CDR3 reads CASSFVWAAVDNEQFF. CDR3 nucleotides: TGTGCCAGCAGCTTTGTTTGGGCCGCGGTGGACAATGAGCAGTTCTTC.

The genes are TRBV9 and TRBJ2-1; D possibly uses TRBD1 or TRBD2 (6 bases each). This CDR3 is 16 amino acids long. Germline loops: CDR1 SGDLS, CDR2 YYNGEE. Trimming cost V 4 bases and J 2 bases, with 16 bases left between them. CDR3 nucleotides: TGTGCCAGCAGCCTGCGGGACACACAAACCTACAATGAGCAGTTCTTC. As protein: CASSLRDTQTYNEQFF.

This rearrangement joins TRBV2 to TRBJ1-3; D not certain. Germline lookup yields CDR1 SNHLY and CDR2 FYNNEI. Deletions cut 5 bases from V and 4 bases from J, with 12 bases between. The CDR3 has 14 amino acids. For the CDR3, the DNA is TGTGCCAGCAGTCTCTCAGGCCGGGGAAACACCATATATTTT. Protein: CASSLSGRGNTIYF.

This clone was recorded only once. The chain couples TRBV5-1 to TRBJ1-1; 7 bases align to TRBD1. The V and J ends lost 0 bases and 4 bases, in that order; junction bases with no gene match: 12. This CDR3 has 17 amino acids. Germline V gene data show CDR1 as SGHRS and CDR2 as YFSETQ. CDR3 loop: CASSLGWAGGRGTEAFF. In nucleotides, the CDR3 is TGCGCCAGCAGCTTGGGTTGGGCAGGGGGACGTGGCACTGAAGCTTTCTTT.

The rearrangement joins TRBV5-4 to TRBJ2-3, with TRBD2 identical over 7 bases. The germline V gene has CDR1 SGHNT and CDR2 YYREEE (reference sequence). This CDR3 is 15 amino acids long. V trimming: 1 base; J trimming: 6 bases; junction bases outside the gene matches: 8. The CDR3 loop is CASSLSLAARDTQYF. CDR3 nucleotide sequence: TGTGCCAGCAGCTTGTCCCTAGCGGCTAGGGATACGCAGTATTTT.

The chain has TRBV4-1 and TRBJ1-4; 8 bases fit TRBD1. The germline CDR1 and CDR2 sequences are MGHRA and YSYEKL. CDR3 length equals 16 residues. The V and J ends lost 1 base and 5 bases, in that order; junction bases with no gene match: 6. CDR3 loop: CASSQAPGGGNEKLFF. The CDR3 nucleotides read TGCGCCAGCAGCCAAGCCCCAGGGGGCGGGAATGAAAAACTGTTTTTT.

In the case of this clone: At the DNA level, this CDR3 is encoded by other sequences in the same sample as well. The chain couples TRBV6-5 to TRBJ1-1; D remains ambiguous. The length of the CDR3 is 14 residues. Looked up from germline, CDR1 is MNHEY and CDR2 is SVGAGI. V was cut by 0 bases and J by 5 bases, with 10 bases left in between. CDR3 in amino acids: CASSYSIGGTEAFF. CDR3 nucleotide sequence: TGTGCCAGCAGTTACTCGATTGGTGGGACTGAAGCTTTCTTT.

A word on this clone: The identical CDR3 is also encoded by other nucleotide sequences in the sample. The V and J genes are TRBV11-2 and TRBJ2-1; TRBD2 aligns across 7 bases. This CDR3 is 16 amino acids long. The V and J ends lost 1 base and 1 base, in that order; junction bases with no gene match: 4. Germline CDR1 and CDR2: SGHAT and FQNNGV. CDR3 sequence reads: CASSLGASGSYNEQFF. CDR3 DNA: TGTGCCAGCAGCTTAGGGGCTAGCGGTTCCTACAATGAGCAGTTCTTC.

The rearrangement uses TRBV5-1 and TRBJ1-2; D is undetermined. The CDR3 runs to 14 residues. Per germline, CDR1 SGHRS and CDR2 YFSETQ. Trimming removed 4 bases at V and 8 bases at J, with 18 bases between. DNA for the CDR3: TGCGCCAGCAGCCCCCTCATGCAGAGGAACGGCTACACCTTC. Its protein product is CASSPLMQRNGYTF.

This chain connects TRBV5-6 to TRBJ2-2; 8 bases are shared with TRBD1. The V gene end was trimmed by 0 bases and the J gene end by 3 bases; junction bases not matched to a gene: 4. Germline CDR1 is SGHDT and CDR2 is YYEEEE. This CDR3 is 16 amino acids long. The CDR3 sequence is CASSLVTGADTGELFF. CDR3 nucleotide sequence: TGTGCCAGCAGCTTGGTGACAGGGGCCGACACCGGGGAGCTGTTTTTT. The variable domain in full, completed from reference TRBV5-6 and TRBJ2-2, reads DAGVTQSPTHLIKTRGQQVTLRCSPKSGHDTVSWYQQALGQGPQFIFQYYEEEERQRGNFPDRFSGHQFPNYSSELNVNALLLGDSALYLCASSLVTGADTGELFFGEGSRLTVL.

CDR3 nucleotide sequence: TGTGCCAGCAGCCCGGACGGACGGGACTCTGGAAACACCATATATTTT. Its translation: CASSPDGRDSGNTIYF. V gene TRBV9 combines with J gene TRBJ1-3; D remains ambiguous. Germline-derived CDR1 and CDR2 are SGDLS and YYNGEE. The V gene lost 4 bases and the J gene lost 0 bases, with 14 bases spanning the gap. The CDR3 is made up of 16 amino acids.

This clone was observed a few times. This CDR3 is also generated by other DNA sequences in the sample. This chain joins TRBV11-2 and TRBJ1-1; possible D gene TRBD1, 5 bases. Germline V CDR1 and CDR2: SGHAT, FQNNGV. This CDR3 comprises 13 residues. V dropped 4 bases and J dropped 1 base, with 7 bases sitting between them. The CDR3 protein is CASSSRGNTEAFF. In DNA, the CDR3 is TGTGCCAGCAGCTCGAGGGGGAACACTGAAGCTTTCTTT.

The chain is built from TRBV27 and TRBJ2-1; D gene ambiguous. Trimming removed 2 bases from V and 7 bases from J, with 9 bases in between. Germline values: CDR1 MNHEY, CDR2 SMNVEV (reference sequence). This CDR3 comprises 13 residues. This CDR3 reads CASSLEAGNEQFF. The DNA for the CDR3 is TGTGCCAGCAGTTTAGAGGCCGGTAATGAGCAGTTCTTC.

CDR3 sequence (DNA): TGTGCCATCAGTGTTTCGTCAGGCACTGAAGCTTTCTTT. As protein: CAISVSSGTEAFF. The chain carries TRBV10-3 and TRBJ1-1; D is ambiguous. The V gene lost 4 bases and the J gene lost 4 bases, with 10 bases spanning the gap. Germline loops: CDR1 ENHRY, CDR2 SYGVKD. The CDR3 is 13 amino acids.

J is TRBJ1-4 and V is TRBV6-1; D remains ambiguous. The germline V gene has CDR1 MNHNS and CDR2 SASEGT. The CDR3 is 16 amino acids. Trimming left V 2 bases short and J 0 bases short, with 10 bases between. The CDR3 DNA follows: TGTGCCAGCAGTGAATACAGCTACACAACTAATGAAAAACTGTTTTTT. This gives the protein CASSEYSYTTNEKLFF.

The rearrangement uses TRBV19 and TRBJ1-1, with D unclear. This CDR3 contains 11 residues. From germline, CDR1 is LNHDA and CDR2 SQIVND (reference sequence). Trimming shortened V by 6 bases and J by 11 bases, and 13 bases separated the two germline ends. CDR3 in DNA: TGTGCCAGTAGCTCTAGGGTTATGGCTTTCTTT. It codes for CASSSRVMAFF.

This clone was seen just once. The V call is TRBV4-1, the J call TRBJ2-3, with TRBD2 matching 9 bases. The CDR3 sequence is 19 residues long. CDR1 is MGHRA and CDR2 is YSYEKL in the germline V gene. Trimming removed 1 base from V and 0 bases from J; junction bases left unmatched: 11. CDR3 residues: CASSQVGYAGGPSTDTQYF. CDR3 coding DNA: TGCGCCAGCAGCCAAGTAGGGTATGCGGGAGGGCCTAGCACAGATACGCAGTATTTT.

This rearrangement joins TRBV4-2 to TRBJ1-2, with a weak D call TRBD1 (6 bases). Germline V CDR1 and CDR2: LGHNA, YNFKEQ. The V end lost 4 bases, the J end lost 2 bases, and 14 bases lay between the germline ends. This CDR3 spans 15 amino acids. The CDR3 nucleotides read TGTGCCAGCAGCCTACCCGGGGGCACAAACTATGGCTACACCTTC. Encoded protein: CASSLPGGTNYGYTF.

The rearrangement uses TRBV4-1 and TRBJ2-7, with D possibly TRBD1 on 6 matching bases. The V gene lost 2 bases and the J gene lost 3 bases, with 17 bases spanning the gap. CDR1 and CDR2 (germline): MGHRA, YSYEKL. CDR3 size: 16 residues. The CDR3 nucleotides read TGCGCCAGCAGCCAAATCAGGGGTCTGCTCTTCTACGAGCAGTACTTC. This translates into CASSQIRGLLFYEQYF.

The J gene is TRBJ1-1, the V gene TRBV30, with a tentative D call TRBD1 (5 bases). This CDR3 has 15 amino acids. The V end lost 0 bases, the J end lost 1 base, and 12 bases lay between the germline ends. Germline CDR1 reads GTSNPN; CDR2 reads SVGIG (reference sequence). The CDR3 protein is CAWSVSGTSNTEAFF. The CDR3 coding sequence is TGTGCCTGGAGTGTATCAGGGACTTCGAACACTGAAGCTTTCTTT.

The V and J genes are TRBV7-7 and TRBJ2-5; D is undetermined. Germline CDR1 SSHAT, CDR2 FNYEAQ (reference sequence). Trimming left V 4 bases short and J 1 base short, with 7 bases between. The CDR3 covers 13 residues. CDR3 sequence reads: CASSYNLQETQYF. DNA of the CDR3: TGTGCCAGCAGCTATAATCTCCAAGAGACCCAGTACTTC.

This chain connects TRBV28 to TRBJ2-2, with 7 positions matching TRBD1. J gave up 7 bases and V 8 bases, and 13 bases lay outside the gene matches. Germline V gene data show CDR1 as MDHEN and CDR2 as SYDVKM. The CDR3 has 15 residues. CDR3 DNA: TGTGCCAGCTTGGGAAGAGGGGGCGTTAACGGGGAGCTGTTTTTT. Protein: CASLGRGGVNGELFF.

A single count supports this clone. The chain uses TRBV28 and TRBJ2-5, with TRBD1 matching over 11 bases. From germline, CDR1 is MDHEN and CDR2 SYDVKM. The ends lost 4 bases at V and 5 bases at J; junction bases unmatched: 6. The CDR3 length is 15 residues. This chain's CDR3 is CASSSDRGQRETQYF. The CDR3 nucleotides read TGTGCCAGCAGTTCGGACAGGGGGCAGCGGGAGACCCAGTACTTC. The full variable domain, completed using reference TRBV28 and TRBJ2-5, is DVKVTQSSRYLVKRTGEKVFLECVQDMDHENMFWYRQDPGLGLRLIYFSYDVKMKEKGDIPEGYSVSREKKERFSLILESASTNQTSMYLCASSSDRGQRETQYFGPGTRLLVL.